This T cell receptor beta chain was recorded in a study of T cell responses to AZD1222 COVID-19 vaccine. The ends were cut back, 1 base at V and 7 bases at J, with 8 bases in the middle. Germline V gene sequence: CDR1 SGHDN, CDR2 FVKESK. This CDR3 region has 13 residues. TCRdb's table, derived via immunoSEQ multiplex PCR, lists solely in-frame clones and lacks some. Among 130,000 to 150,000 clones listed, under 95% were seen once. V is TRBV14 and J is TRBJ1-5; D uncertain. This TCR derives from an adult in good health. The sample in question was peripheral blood, obtained on day 0 of AZD1222 vaccination. This chain's CDR3 is CASSQGGSQPQHF. In DNA, the CDR3 is TGTGCCAGCAGCCAAGGAGGGTCCCAGCCCCAGCATTTT.